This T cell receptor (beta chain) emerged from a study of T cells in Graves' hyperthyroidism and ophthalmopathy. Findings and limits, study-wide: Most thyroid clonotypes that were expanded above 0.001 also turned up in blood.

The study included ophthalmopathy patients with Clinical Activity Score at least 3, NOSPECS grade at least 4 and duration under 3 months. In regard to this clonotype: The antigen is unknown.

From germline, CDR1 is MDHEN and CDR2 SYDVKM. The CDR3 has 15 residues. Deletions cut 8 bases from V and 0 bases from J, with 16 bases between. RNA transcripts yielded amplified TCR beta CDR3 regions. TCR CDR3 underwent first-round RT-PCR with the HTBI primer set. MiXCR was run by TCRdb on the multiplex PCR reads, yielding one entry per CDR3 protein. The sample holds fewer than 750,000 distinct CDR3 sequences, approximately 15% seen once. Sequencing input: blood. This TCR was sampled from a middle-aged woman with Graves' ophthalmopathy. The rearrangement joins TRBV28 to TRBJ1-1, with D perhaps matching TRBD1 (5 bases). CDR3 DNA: TGTGCCAGCTCCCGCGGGGGAGGGATGAACACTGAAGCTTTCTTT. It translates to CASSRGGGMNTEAFF.